Sequencing of this T cell receptor beta chain was carried out in a study of T cell responses to AZD1222 COVID-19 vaccine. Sequencing was performed with immunoSEQ multiplex PCR; in TCRdb, only in-frame clones are kept and a portion is missing. The top ten clones hold roughly 9.6% of a sample with approximately 35,000 clones, under 90% of them seen once. This CDR3 has 9 residues. Trimming cost V 4 bases and J 12 bases, with 4 bases left between them. Germline V gives CDR1 SGHTS, CDR2 YDEGEE. Some second doses came at about 4 weeks and others at about 12 weeks; these were pooled. On this clone: Its antigen remains unknown.

General study results and limits: Donors skewed white British and female; clonal diversity was possibly underestimated.

Sequencing used peripheral blood, obtained 28 days after the second AZD1222 dose. The chain is built from TRBV5-8 and TRBJ1-4; D gene unclear. The sequence was collected from an adult who received the AZD1222 COVID-19 vaccine. CDR3 DNA: TGTGCCAGCAGCACCGAACTGTTTTTT. Amino acids: CASSTELFF.